These 7 T cell receptor beta chains share one sample of origin, sequenced in a study of human T cells and chemical hapten exposure. As for time point: patch test 2, 6 weeks after DPC sensitization. The treatment was: therapeutic diphenylcyclopropenone sensitization with weekly scalp DPC. A single record per CDR3 protein comes from TCRdb applying MiXCR to the RACE reads. The top ten hold 2% to 2.5% of the sample, which has some 100,000 distinct CDR3 sequences, 9.3% seen once. The input for sequencing was whole blood, taken in connection with sensitization to the hapten diphenylcyclopropenone (DPC). The receptor set was obtained from a woman in her forties with alopecia areata. Some clones in this sample may be carry-over from other donors' samples.

This clonotype has a count of ten or more. V usage is TRBV5-4 and J usage is TRBJ1-3; possible D gene TRBD1, 5 bases. Germline CDR1 reads SGHNT; CDR2 reads YYREEE (reference sequence). This CDR3 has 13 amino acids. V lost 0 bases and J lost 7, with 8 bases in between. CDR3 protein: CASSLVGVNTIYF. The CDR3 DNA reads as TGTGCCAGCAGCTTGGTGGGGGTGAACACCATATATTTT.

The chain employs TRBV27 and TRBJ2-1; D gene unclear. CDR1 and CDR2 (germline): MNHEY, SMNVEV (reference sequence). The V gene lost 5 bases and the J gene lost 7 bases, with 12 bases spanning the gap. This CDR3 is built from 13 residues. Here the CDR3 DNA reads TGTGCCAGCAGTCTCATCCTGGGGAATGAGCAGTTCTTC. Protein sequence: CASSLILGNEQFF.

There are many counts of this clonotype. This sequence joins TRBV7-9 and TRBJ1-2, with D maybe TRBD1 (6 bases). Germline values: CDR1 SEHNR, CDR2 FQNEAQ (reference sequence). V was pared by 5 bases and J by 4 bases, with 17 bases between. The CDR3 spans 15 residues. CDR3 DNA sequence: TGTGCCAGCAGCACCGCTACAGGGAGTAGCTATGGCTACACCTTC. This sequence encodes CASSTATGSSYGYTF.

In its sample, this clonotype was seen many times. The chain joins TRBV4-3 to TRBJ2-7, with D unresolved. The CDR3 extends over 13 amino acids. V lost 1 base to trimming and J lost 7 bases, with 11 bases between them. CDR1 LGHNA and CDR2 YSLEER come from the germline V gene. CDR3 loop: CASSQVDGREQYF. The CDR3 nucleotides are TGCGCCAGCAGCCAAGTCGACGGGCGGGAGCAGTACTTC.

This clonotype was observed a handful of times. The CDR3, as DNA: TGTGCCAGCAGCTCCCTGGGGGCGGCCGGGGACAATGAGCAGTTCTTC. Translated, it gives CASSSLGAAGDNEQFF. V gene TRBV11-2 combines with J gene TRBJ2-1; D is possibly TRBD1 (6 bases). The CDR3 is 16 amino acids. Looked up from germline, CDR1 is SGHAT and CDR2 is FQNNGV. V was pared by 4 bases and J by 5 bases, with 18 bases between. Filled out from reference TRBV11-2 and TRBJ2-1, the complete variable domain reads EAGVAQSPRYKIIEKRQSVAFWCNPISGHATLYWYQQILGQGPKLLIQFQNNGVVDDSQLPKDRFSAERLKGVDSTLKIQPAKLEDSAVYLCASSSLGAAGDNEQFFGPGTRLTVL.

This clonotype was observed many times. The gene calls are TRBV20-1 and TRBJ1-4; D might be TRBD1 (6 bases). Germline loops: CDR1 DFQATT, CDR2 SNEGSKA (reference sequence). The CDR3 loop spans 16 amino acids. The CDR3 bases are TGCAGGGGGGGGCAGGGAGGAAGCCTGGCTAATGAAAAACTGTTTTTT. Translated, it gives CRGGQGGSLANEKLFF.

The chain couples TRBV2 to TRBJ1-1; D is uncertain. V gave up 6 bases and J gave up 6 bases, with 14 bases separating them. The CDR3 is made up of 13 amino acids. Germline-derived CDR1 and CDR2 are SNHLY and FYNNEI. The DNA for the CDR3 is TGTGCCAGCAGCCCCTGGGATGGGGCTGAAGCTTTCTTT. Its translation is CASSPWDGAEAFF.